A selection of T cell receptor beta chains follows, all from one sample in a study. MiXCR, applied by TCRdb to the 5' RACE reads, yields one record per CDR3 protein. The profile covers 55,000 to 75,000 distinct CDR3 sequences, with more than 25% appearing a single time and over 2% taken by the ten largest. Sequenced material: tumor-infiltrating naive CD4+ T cells sorted from the breast tumor. These receptors were taken from a female donor with breast cancer. Both conserved end residues are part of each CDR3. Fields, in order: J gene, CDR3 length, V gene, D gene, clone size, CDR3 protein, CDR3 DNA. D genes are given only for firm matches. A row's size may be missing; if present it is once, few, many or a size class.

j_call: TRBJ2-7; cdr3_length: 13; v_call: TRBV6-1; d_call: TRBD1; clone_size: few; cdr3_aa: CANPGTGGDEQYF; cdr3_nt: TGTGCCAACCCCGGGACAGGGGGGGACGAGCAGTACTTC
j_call: TRBJ2-1; cdr3_length: 13; v_call: TRBV20-1; d_call: NA; clone_size: few; cdr3_aa: CSAPPSIGNEQFF; cdr3_nt: TGCAGTGCTCCCCCTTCCATCGGGAATGAGCAGTTCTTC
j_call: TRBJ2-1; cdr3_length: 14; v_call: TRBV5-1; d_call: TRBD2; clone_size: NA; cdr3_aa: CASSPLAGENEQFF; cdr3_nt: TGCGCCAGCAGCCCTCTAGCGGGAGAGAATGAGCAGTTCTTC
j_call: TRBJ2-1; cdr3_length: 18; v_call: TRBV11-1; d_call: TRBD2; clone_size: NA; cdr3_aa: CASSPGLAADSSYNEQFF; cdr3_nt: TGTGCCAGCAGCCCGGGACTAGCGGCCGATAGCTCCTACAATGAGCAGTTCTTC
j_call: TRBJ1-2; cdr3_length: 13; v_call: TRBV7-9; d_call: NA; clone_size: NA; cdr3_aa: CASSATAHYGYTF; cdr3_nt: TGTGCCAGCAGCGCGACAGCTCACTATGGCTACACCTTC
j_call: TRBJ2-7; cdr3_length: 12; v_call: TRBV12-3/TRBV12-4; d_call: TRBD1; clone_size: many; cdr3_aa: CASTTTGVEQYF; cdr3_nt: TGTGCCAGCACCACGACAGGGGTCGAGCAGTACTTC
j_call: TRBJ2-7; cdr3_length: 15; v_call: TRBV5-1; d_call: TRBD1; clone_size: NA; cdr3_aa: CASSLLGQGGYEQYF; cdr3_nt: TGCGCCAGCAGCTTGTTGGGACAGGGAGGCTACGAGCAGTACTTC
j_call: TRBJ1-1; cdr3_length: 14; v_call: TRBV6-5; d_call: NA; clone_size: many; cdr3_aa: CASSYSSDVTEAFF; cdr3_nt: TGTGCCAGCAGTTACAGCTCGGACGTCACTGAAGCTTTCTTT
j_call: TRBJ1-5; cdr3_length: 13; v_call: TRBV29-1; d_call: TRBD1; clone_size: NA; cdr3_aa: CSVSGGAFQPQHF; cdr3_nt: TGCAGCGTTTCAGGGGGCGCGTTTCAGCCCCAGCATTTT
j_call: TRBJ2-1; cdr3_length: 11; v_call: TRBV7-9; d_call: NA; clone_size: few; cdr3_aa: CASSSGNEQFF; cdr3_nt: TGTGCCAGCAGCTCGGGCAATGAGCAGTTCTTC
j_call: TRBJ1-4; cdr3_length: 15; v_call: TRBV4-2; d_call: NA; clone_size: NA; cdr3_aa: CASSQDPQLNEKLFF; cdr3_nt: TGTGCCAGCAGCCAAGATCCGCAGCTAAATGAAAAACTGTTTTTT
j_call: TRBJ1-2; cdr3_length: 15; v_call: TRBV20-1; d_call: NA; clone_size: few; cdr3_aa: CSARGSEQPIYGYTF; cdr3_nt: TGCAGTGCTAGAGGTAGTGAGCAGCCCATCTATGGCTACACCTTC
j_call: TRBJ1-6; cdr3_length: 15; v_call: TRBV20-1; d_call: TRBD1; clone_size: NA; cdr3_aa: CSATGGYLRSSPLHF; cdr3_nt: TGCAGTGCAACAGGGGGTTATCTTAGGAGTTCACCCCTCCACTTT
j_call: TRBJ2-1; cdr3_length: 15; v_call: TRBV11-2; d_call: NA; clone_size: few; cdr3_aa: CASSLGLQSGNEQFF; cdr3_nt: TGTGCCAGCAGCTTAGGTCTGCAATCGGGGAATGAGCAGTTCTTC
j_call: TRBJ2-2; cdr3_length: 16; v_call: TRBV18; d_call: TRBD2; clone_size: few; cdr3_aa: CASSSGTSGDTGELFF; cdr3_nt: TGTGCCAGCTCATCAGGGACTAGCGGCGACACCGGGGAGCTGTTTTTT
j_call: TRBJ1-2; cdr3_length: 15; v_call: TRBV7-2; d_call: NA; clone_size: NA; cdr3_aa: CASSLVSTGNYGYTF; cdr3_nt: TGTGCCAGCAGCTTAGTTTCCACAGGCAACTATGGCTACACCTTC
j_call: TRBJ1-6; cdr3_length: 12; v_call: TRBV6-1; d_call: TRBD1; clone_size: NA; cdr3_aa: CASRDRDSPLHF; cdr3_nt: TGTGCCAGCAGGGACAGGGATTCACCCCTCCACTTT
j_call: TRBJ2-1; cdr3_length: 15; v_call: TRBV5-1; d_call: TRBD2; clone_size: NA; cdr3_aa: CASSLGTYAGGEQFF; cdr3_nt: TGCGCCAGCAGCTTGGGAACCTATGCGGGAGGTGAGCAGTTCTTC
j_call: TRBJ1-1; cdr3_length: 15; v_call: TRBV6-5; d_call: NA; clone_size: NA; cdr3_aa: CASSYSGPLNTEAFF; cdr3_nt: TGTGCCAGCAGTTACTCGGGGCCGTTGAACACTGAAGCTTTCTTT
j_call: TRBJ1-1; cdr3_length: 14; v_call: TRBV28; d_call: NA; clone_size: NA; cdr3_aa: CACTFGDVRTEAFF; cdr3_nt: TGTGCCTGCACCTTTGGGGACGTCCGAACTGAAGCTTTCTTT
j_call: TRBJ1-2; cdr3_length: 15; v_call: TRBV4-1; d_call: TRBD1; clone_size: few; cdr3_aa: CASSRGQGGNYGYTF; cdr3_nt: TGCGCCAGCAGCCGGGGACAGGGGGGAAACTATGGCTACACCTTC
j_call: TRBJ2-3; cdr3_length: 15; v_call: TRBV7-2; d_call: NA; clone_size: many; cdr3_aa: CASSLGLDSLNTQYF; cdr3_nt: TGTGCCAGCAGCTTAGGTTTGGACTCCCTGAATACGCAGTATTTT
j_call: TRBJ2-1; cdr3_length: 15; v_call: TRBV24-1; d_call: TRBD1; clone_size: many; cdr3_aa: CATSDPGQRNNEQFF; cdr3_nt: TGTGCCACCAGTGATCCGGGACAGCGGAACAATGAGCAGTTCTTC
j_call: TRBJ2-2; cdr3_length: 15; v_call: TRBV4-1; d_call: NA; clone_size: few; cdr3_aa: CASSQVYGGAGELFF; cdr3_nt: TGCGCCAGCAGCCAAGTTTATGGAGGAGCCGGGGAGCTGTTTTTT